The rows below give T cell receptor beta chains drawn from one sample of a study of identifying expanded T cells in peripheral blood. Libraries were prepared by immunoSEQ multiplex PCR; TCRdb keeps only in-frame clonotypes and omits some of them. The sample consists of tens of thousands of clones, approximately 85% of them appearing once. Sequenced: blood. The receptors were gathered from a person aged 18 to 75 in good health. Each CDR3 is given with its conserved first and last residue. The D gene is left open where the match is weak. Size tells how often a clone was seen (once, few, many) or the class of an expanded clone, and some rows leave it out.

TRBD1,NA,TRBJ2-7,TRBV7-9,TGTGCCAGCAGCCCGGACAGGCGTTCGGGCGAGCAGTACTTC,CASSPDRRSGEQYF
NA,NA,TRBJ2-7,TRBV4-3,TGCGCCAGCAGCCAGGGCAGTACCTACGAGCAGTACTTC,CASSQGSTYEQYF
NA,NA,TRBJ1-1,TRBV12-5,TGTGCTAGTGGTTTGCGGGCAGGGTCCTTACTCCCTATGAACACTGAAGCTTTCTTT,CASGLRAGSLLPMNTEAFF
NA,NA,TRBJ1-4,TRBV19,TGTGCCAGTAGTATAGACAGGGCGGGTAATGAAAAACTGTTTTTT,CASSIDRAGNEKLFF
TRBD2,NA,TRBJ2-1,TRBV10-3,TGTGCCATCAGTGAAAGGACTAGCGGGGGCATCTACAATGAGCAGTTCTTC,CAISERTSGGIYNEQFF
NA,NA,TRBJ1-6,TRBV19,TGTGCCAGTAGTATGGCCAGGTATTCACCCCTCCACTTT,CASSMARYSPLHF
NA,NA,TRBJ1-5,TRBV29-1,TGCAGCGTCGCTACAGGGTTGGGTCAGCCCCAGCATTTT,CSVATGLGQPQHF
NA,NA,TRBJ1-5,TRBV6-5,TGTGCCAGCAGTTCGGGAGGTCTTAATCAGCCCCAGCATTTT,CASSSGGLNQPQHF
TRBD1,NA,TRBJ1-3,TRBV10-3,TGTGCCAGCGACGGACAGGGGAACTCTGGAAACACCATATATTTT,CASDGQGNSGNTIYF
TRBD2,NA,TRBJ2-3,TRBV10-2,TGCGCCAGCAGTTCTAGCGGGGGGGCCGGCGATACGCAGTATTTT,CASSSSGGAGDTQYF
NA,NA,TRBJ1-1,TRBV25-1,TGTGCCAGCAGCGGAGAGAGAGGTCAGGACACAAATGAAGCTTTCTTT,CASSGERGQDTNEAFF
TRBD1,NA,TRBJ1-2,TRBV29-1,TGCAGCGTCGGGGACAGGGGGCGAGGCTACACCTTC,CSVGDRGRGYTF
NA,NA,TRBJ1-2,TRBV11-2,TGTGCCAGCAGCTTAGGGGGTGACTATGGCTACACCTTC,CASSLGGDYGYTF
NA,NA,TRBJ2-5,TRBV11-2,TGTGCCAGCAGCCTACAGGGATTGGAGACCCAGTACTTC,CASSLQGLETQYF
NA,NA,TRBJ1-3,TRBV5-6,TGTGCCAGCAGGATAGGGGGTAGCCCTGGAAACACCATATATTTT,CASRIGGSPGNTIYF
TRBD2,few,TRBJ2-3,TRBV4-3,TGCGCCAGCGGTAGCGGGGGGACAGATACGCAGTATTTT,CASGSGGTDTQYF
TRBD1,NA,TRBJ2-2,TRBV5-8,TGTGCCAGCAGCTTACACAGGGGTCCCGGGGAGCTGTTTTTT,CASSLHRGPGELFF
TRBD1,NA,TRBJ2-4,TRBV7-8,TGTGCCAGCAGCCCAGCATCGACAGGGATCAAAAACATTCAGTACTTC,CASSPASTGIKNIQYF
TRBD1,NA,TRBJ1-2,TRBV10-3,TGTGCCATCAGTGAGGAGGTCACCTTAGGGACAGGGGAGGGCTACACCTTC,CAISEEVTLGTGEGYTF
NA,few,TRBJ1-2,TRBV19,TGTGCCAGTTCCAGGCAATACCTATCAGGCTACACCTTC,CASSRQYLSGYTF
NA,NA,TRBJ2-7,TRBV11-1,TGTGCCAGCAGCTTAGATAGGGTATACGAGCAGTACTTC,CASSLDRVYEQYF
NA,NA,TRBJ2-2,TRBV5-5,TGTGCCAGCAGCCTACACGGGGCGAACACCGGGGAGCTGTTTTTT,CASSLHGANTGELFF
NA,NA,TRBJ1-2,TRBV7-2,TGTGCCAGCACTACCTCCCGATTCGTCGCAGGTTATTATGGCTACACCTTC,CASTTSRFVAGYYGYTF
TRBD1,NA,TRBJ1-5,TRBV6-5,TGTGCCAGCAGTAGGGACAGGGGAGGAAATCAGCCCCAGCATTTT,CASSRDRGGNQPQHF
TRBD1,NA,TRBJ1-1,TRBV5-1,TGCGCCAGCAGTTGGCCAAACACAGGGGAAAACGTTATGAACACTGAAGCTTTCTTT,CASSWPNTGENVMNTEAFF
NA,NA,TRBJ2-2,TRBV5-4,TGTGCCAGCAGGGAAAGGGCAAACACCGGGGAGCTGTTTTTT,CASRERANTGELFF
NA,NA,TRBJ2-1,TRBV5-1,TGCGCCAGCAGCCCGACAGGAGGCCCCAATGAGCAGTTCTTC,CASSPTGGPNEQFF
NA,once,TRBJ2-5,TRBV27,TGTGCCAGCAGTCCCCCCGGGGGTGGGTCAGCGACCCAGTACTTC,CASSPPGGGSATQYF
TRBD1,NA,TRBJ1-1,TRBV7-2,TGTGCCAGCAGCCTCCGGACAGGGGACACTGAAGCTTTCTTT,CASSLRTGDTEAFF
TRBD1,once,TRBJ1-2,TRBV10-2,TGCGCCACCTCAGGGTGGACAGGGAGGATAGATGGCTACACCTTC,CATSGWTGRIDGYTF
NA,NA,TRBJ2-7,TRBV7-8,TGTGCCAGCAGCTTAGGTTCTTACGAGCAGTACTTC,CASSLGSYEQYF
TRBD2,NA,TRBJ2-5,TRBV25-1,TGTGCCAGCAGTGACCAAAGCGGGGTAGAGACCCAGTACTTC,CASSDQSGVETQYF
TRBD1,few,TRBJ1-2,TRBV18,TGTGCCAGCTCACGTGCCGGGACAGGGAATGGCTACACCTTC,CASSRAGTGNGYTF
NA,NA,TRBJ1-2,TRBV29-1,TGCAGCGTTGATTTTGGTCAGTGGAAAAACTATGGCTACACCTTC,CSVDFGQWKNYGYTF
NA,NA,TRBJ2-3,TRBV7-2,TGTGCCAGCAGCTCCCGGGTTGGGGGGAACCCCCTGACAGATACGCAGTATTTT,CASSSRVGGNPLTDTQYF
TRBD1,few,TRBJ1-4,TRBV7-9,TGTGCCAGCAGCACCTGGGACAGGGACGGGAGAGAAAAACTGTTTTTT,CASSTWDRDGREKLFF
NA,few,TRBJ1-6,TRBV7-2,TGTGCCAGCAGCAGGGACAAGCAGTTGCCCCTCCACTTT,CASSRDKQLPLHF
NA,NA,TRBJ1-4,TRBV6-5,TGTGCCAGCAGTTTCTCTTTCAGGGGAGCGAGAGAAAAACTGTTTTTT,CASSFSFRGAREKLFF
NA,NA,TRBJ1-4,TRBV4-1,TGCGCCAGCAGCCCCCAGGCAGGGGCAACTAATGAAAAACTGTTTTTT,CASSPQAGATNEKLFF
NA,NA,TRBJ1-1,TRBV6-5,TGTGCCAGCAGTATGGGACGGAAGAACACTGAAGCTTTCTTT,CASSMGRKNTEAFF
TRBD1,NA,TRBJ2-5,TRBV19,TGTGCCAGTAGTATCAGGGACAGGGAAGAGACCCAGTACTTC,CASSIRDREETQYF
TRBD1,NA,TRBJ1-2,TRBV7-9,TGTGCCAGCAGCCCCCGGACAGGGGATTTCACCGGCTACACCTTC,CASSPRTGDFTGYTF
NA,once,TRBJ2-2,TRBV5-1,TGCGCCAGCAATCCAAGTCCAGGGACCGGGGAGCTGTTTTTT,CASNPSPGTGELFF
TRBD2,NA,TRBJ2-1,TRBV29-1,TGCAGCGGGGGCCCTGGGGCTAGCGGGGGGGCCCCGCAGTTCTTC,CSGGPGASGGAPQFF
NA,NA,TRBJ2-6,TRBV4-2,TGTGCCAGCAGCCAAGTCCAGGCAGCTGGGGCCAACGTCCTGACTTTC,CASSQVQAAGANVLTF
TRBD1,NA,TRBJ2-3,TRBV27,TGTGCCAGCAGTCATAGGGGGCCGGGGACAGATACGCAGTATTTT,CASSHRGPGTDTQYF
NA,few,TRBJ1-6,TRBV7-9,TGTGCCAGCAGCTTTGCGAGGGGGGCGGATAATTCACCCCTCCACTTT,CASSFARGADNSPLHF
TRBD1,NA,TRBJ1-1,TRBV5-5,TGTGCCAGCAGCTACGGGACAGCGAACACTGAAGCTTTCTTT,CASSYGTANTEAFF
NA,NA,TRBJ2-7,TRBV10-3,TGTGCCATCAGTGTCACGGGGGTTTTCGACGAGCAGTACTTC,CAISVTGVFDEQYF
NA,NA,TRBJ1-3,TRBV7-9,TGTGCCAGCAGCTCCACATTCTCTGGAAACACCATATATTTT,CASSSTFSGNTIYF
NA,few,TRBJ1-2,TRBV7-8,TGTGCCAGCAGCAACATTTTACAGGAGCCCTACACCTTC,CASSNILQEPYTF
NA,NA,TRBJ2-2,TRBV5-1,TGCGCCAGCAGCGCTCGACCCACGGCCGGGGAGCTGTTTTTT,CASSARPTAGELFF
NA,NA,TRBJ1-2,TRBV5-1,TGCGCCAGCAGCTTGACGGGCCGCGGGAACCTCTATGGCTACACCTTC,CASSLTGRGNLYGYTF
NA,NA,TRBJ1-4,TRBV6-5,TGTGCCAGCAGACAGGGTGTGAATAATGAAAAACTGTTTTTT,CASRQGVNNEKLFF
TRBD1,NA,TRBJ1-2,TRBV7-6,TGTGCCAGCAGCTTAGGGGACAGCTATGGCTACACCTTC,CASSLGDSYGYTF
NA,NA,TRBJ1-2,TRBV19,TGTGCCAGTAGCCTATTGTCGACAGGCTATGGCTACACCTTC,CASSLLSTGYGYTF